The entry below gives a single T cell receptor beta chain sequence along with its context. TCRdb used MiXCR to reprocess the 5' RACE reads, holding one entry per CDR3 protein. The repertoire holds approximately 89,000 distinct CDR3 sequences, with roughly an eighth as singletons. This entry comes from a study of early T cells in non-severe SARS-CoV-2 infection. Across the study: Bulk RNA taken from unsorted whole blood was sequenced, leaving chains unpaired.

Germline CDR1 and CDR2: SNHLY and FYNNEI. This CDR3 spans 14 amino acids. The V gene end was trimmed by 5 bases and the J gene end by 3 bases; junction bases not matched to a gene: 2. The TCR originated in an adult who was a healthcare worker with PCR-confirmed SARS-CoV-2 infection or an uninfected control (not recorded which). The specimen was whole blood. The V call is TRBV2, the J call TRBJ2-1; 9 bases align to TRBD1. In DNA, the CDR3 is TGTGCCAGCAGTTTGGACAGGGGCTACAATGAGCAGTTCTTC. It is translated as CASSLDRGYNEQFF.